This TCR beta chain derives from a study of T cell responses to AZD1222 COVID-19 vaccine. Using immunoSEQ multiplex PCR, the repertoire was profiled, and TCRdb retains in-frame clones only, with some absent. The sample carries fewer than 120,000 clones, roughly 93% recorded once. Overall study results and limits: Dominant CD4 TCR responses targeted spike regions 160-218 and 743-854. Reportedly, nearly half of unique spike TCRs recognized epitopes outside B.1.351/B.1.1.7 mutations. Repertoires in all cases were sampled only once the peak T cell response had passed. The donor group comprised mostly white British people and more females; the analysis possibly underestimated clonal diversity.

On this clone itself: The antigen remains unidentified.

After removal of 6 bases from V and 2 bases from J, the junction contained 9 bases not matched to a gene. This CDR3 contains 15 residues. Germline CDR1 reads MNHEY; CDR2 reads SVGAGI. The rearrangement uses TRBV6-5 and TRBJ1-2, with 7 bases that match TRBD1. This clonotype originated in an adult who received the AZD1222 COVID-19 vaccine. Source: peripheral blood, taken 28 days after the second AZD1222 dose. DNA for the CDR3: TGTGCCAGCAGCCCGAGAACGGGACAGAACTATGGCTACACCTTC. Protein sequence: CASSPRTGQNYGYTF.